Listed here are 20 T cell receptor beta chains from one sample, sequenced in a study of T cell repertoires in ileal Crohn's disease. Data came from immunoSEQ multiplex PCR; TCRdb stores just in-frame clones and leaves some out. Counted here are 15,000 to 20,000 clones, 70% to 90% occurring once; the ten biggest clones make up about 6%. Sequenced material: ileal tissue. The receptor set was obtained from an adult with Crohn's disease.

This clone turned up a few times. The CDR3 sequence is CASSGLAGAYEQYF. The CDR3 DNA follows: TGTGCCAGCAGTGGACTAGCGGGGGCTTACGAGCAGTACTTC. The chain employs TRBV6-1 and TRBJ2-5; 12 positions agree with TRBD2. The J call is uncertain, as TRBJ2-7 better fits the DNA end. The CDR3 spans 14 residues. CDR1 and CDR2 (germline): MNHNS, SASEGT.

The chain has TRBV25-1 and TRBJ2-1, with a tentative D call TRBD1 (5 bases). The CDR3 runs 16 residues. Germline V CDR1 and CDR2: MGHDK, SYGVNS. V was clipped by 2 bases and J by 9 bases, with 20 bases between them. The CDR3 loop is CASSEKVGVWLGEQFF. In DNA form, the CDR3 reads TGTGCCAGCAGTGAAAAAGTAGGGGTATGGCTCGGTGAGCAGTTCTTC.

This clone appeared a single time. The J gene is TRBJ1-1, the V gene TRBV5-1; no firm D call. The V end lost 1 base, the J end lost 0 bases, and 13 bases lay between the germline ends. The CDR3 totals 16 residues. The germline gives CDR1 SGHRS, CDR2 YFSETQ. This CDR3 reads CASSLSPGSMNTEAFF. In DNA form, the CDR3 reads TGCGCCAGCAGCTTGAGTCCGGGGAGCATGAACACTGAAGCTTTCTTT.

This chain links TRBV2 with TRBJ1-5; D not resolved. CDR3 length equals 13 residues. Germline values: CDR1 SNHLY, CDR2 FYNNEI. Trimming stripped 8 bases from V and 1 base from J, with 9 bases between. The CDR3, as DNA: TGTGCCAGCGGGCCCTTGAGCAATCAGCCCCAGCATTTT. Its protein product is CASGPLSNQPQHF.

The rearrangement joins TRBV7-8 to TRBJ2-1, with a weak D call TRBD1 (5 bases). The germline V gene encodes CDR1 SGHVS and CDR2 FQNEAQ. The CDR3 is made up of 17 amino acids. V was clipped by 1 base and J by 1 base, with 14 bases between them. The CDR3 is CASSLGPRGMSYNEQFF. CDR3 DNA sequence: TGTGCCAGCAGCTTAGGCCCAAGGGGTATGTCCTACAATGAGCAGTTCTTC.

V is TRBV15 and J is TRBJ2-7; D is unresolved. V lost 1 base to trimming and J lost 0 bases, with 13 bases between them. Germline CDR1 and CDR2: LNHNV and YYDKDF (reference sequence). This CDR3 is built from 16 residues. Here the CDR3 DNA reads TGTGCCACCAGCAGAGGCCTCGGGTTCAGCTCCTACGAGCAGTACTTC. Protein product: CATSRGLGFSSYEQYF.

The V call is TRBV7-9, the J call TRBJ2-7, with 8 bases matching TRBD1. Germline V gene data show CDR1 as SEHNR and CDR2 as FQNEAQ (reference sequence). The CDR3 runs 14 residues. The V and J ends lost 4 bases and 4 bases, in that order; junction bases with no gene match: 6. The CDR3 DNA reads TGTGCCAGCAGCTCCATGACAGGGGAGTACGAGCAGTACTTC. Protein sequence: CASSSMTGEYEQYF. The whole variable domain, filled in from reference TRBV7-9 and TRBJ2-7, reads DTGVSQNPRHKITKRGQNVTFRCDPISEHNRLYWYRQTLGQGPEFLTYFQNEAQLEKSRLLSDRFSAERPKGSFSTLEIQRTEQGDSAMYLCASSSMTGEYEQYFGPGTRLTVT.

The V and J genes are TRBV6-1 and TRBJ2-7, with 7 nucleotides matching TRBD1. Unmatched junction bases numbered 6, after V lost 6 bases and J lost 1 base. This CDR3 region has 14 residues. Germline V gene data show CDR1 as MNHNS and CDR2 as SASEGT. This chain's CDR3 is CASRGQLNSYEQYF. CDR3 DNA sequence: TGTGCCAGCAGGGGACAGTTAAATTCCTACGAGCAGTACTTC.

The chain has TRBV10-3 and TRBJ2-7, with D possibly matching TRBD2 (6 bases). Germline V gives CDR1 ENHRY, CDR2 SYGVKD. This CDR3 comprises 14 residues. Trimming removed 7 bases at V and 0 bases at J, with 13 bases between. Here the CDR3 reads CAIKGGGSSYEQYF. The CDR3 DNA reads TGTGCCATCAAGGGAGGCGGTAGCTCCTACGAGCAGTACTTC.

V usage is TRBV28 and J usage is TRBJ1-1; 9 bases align to TRBD1. V trimming: 5 bases; J trimming: 4 bases; junction bases outside the gene matches: 2. CDR1 MDHEN and CDR2 SYDVKM come from the germline V gene. The CDR3 is 13 amino acids. This CDR3 is CASSPTGGTEAFF. Written as DNA, the CDR3 is TGTGCCAGCAGTCCGACAGGGGGCACTGAAGCTTTCTTT.

The V gene is TRBV29-1, the J gene TRBJ2-3; 9 positions match TRBD2. The CDR3 loop spans 14 amino acids. The germline V gene has CDR1 SQVTM and CDR2 ANQGSEA. Unmatched junction bases numbered 0, after V lost 2 bases and J lost 0 bases. CDR3 residues: CSVELAGSTDTQYF. DNA of the CDR3: TGCAGCGTTGAACTAGCGGGGAGCACAGATACGCAGTATTTT.

The genes are TRBV6-1 and TRBJ2-4; D not resolved. In germline, CDR1 is MNHNS, CDR2 SASEGT. Trimming stripped 6 bases from V and 0 bases from J, with 6 bases between. The CDR3 covers 13 residues. The CDR3 loop reads CASSQLAKNIQYF. For the CDR3, the DNA is TGTGCCAGCAGCCAACTAGCCAAAAACATTCAGTACTTC.

The CDR3 protein is CASSLGQGVADTQYF. In nucleotides, the CDR3 is TGTGCCAGCAGCTTAGGACAGGGGGTCGCAGATACGCAGTATTTT. The rearrangement links TRBV11-3 to TRBJ2-3; TRBD1 agrees at 9 bases. Germline V gene lookup returns CDR1 SGHNT and CDR2 YENEEA. Unmatched junction bases numbered 3, after V lost 1 base and J lost 4 bases. CDR3 length: 15 residues.

The chain recombines TRBV5-1 with TRBJ1-4; possibly TRBD1 for D (6 bases). The germline V and J ends were trimmed by 1 base and 4 bases, with 11 bases remaining between them. Germline V gene lookup returns CDR1 SGHRS and CDR2 YFSETQ. There are 15 residues in the CDR3. The CDR3 spells CASSLTGTSNEKLFF. CDR3 nucleotide sequence: TGCGCCAGCAGCTTGACAGGGACAAGTAATGAAAAACTGTTTTTT. Full variable domain (missing parts from reference TRBV5-1 and TRBJ1-4): KAGVTQTPRYLIKTRGQQVTLSCSPISGHRSVSWYQQTPGQGLQFLFEYFSETQRNKGNFPGRFSGRQFSNSRSEMNVSTLELGDSALYLCASSLTGTSNEKLFFGSGTQLSVL.

This chain joins TRBV5-6 and TRBJ1-3; D unresolved. V gave up 1 base and J gave up 0 bases, with 5 bases separating them. The CDR3 is 14 amino acids. CDR1 is SGHDT and CDR2 is YYEEEE in the germline V gene. The CDR3 reads CASSLRSSGNTIYF. The CDR3 bases are TGTGCCAGCAGCTTGCGGAGCTCTGGAAACACCATATATTTT. Based on the CDR3 plus reference TRBV5-6 and TRBJ1-3, the full variable domain is DAGVTQSPTHLIKTRGQQVTLRCSPKSGHDTVSWYQQALGQGPQFIFQYYEEEERQRGNFPDRFSGHQFPNYSSELNVNALLLGDSALYLCASSLRSSGNTIYFGEGSWLTVV.

V and J are TRBV5-8 and TRBJ2-7; 12 bases agree with TRBD2. The V and J ends lost 2 bases and 4 bases, in that order; junction bases with no gene match: 4. This CDR3 is built from 15 residues. Germline CDR1 and CDR2: SGHTS and YDEGEE. Written as DNA, the CDR3 is TGTGCCAGCAGCTTCGGACTAGCGGGATCTTACGAGCAGTACTTC. This sequence encodes CASSFGLAGSYEQYF.

CDR3 DNA: TGTGCCACCAGATCCCTCAGCGGGAGGGTCTACGAGCAGTACTTC. This codes for CATRSLSGRVYEQYF. The genes are TRBV10-3 and TRBJ2-7; TRBD2 matches 10 bases. The V and J ends lost 10 bases and 3 bases, in that order; junction bases with no gene match: 12. The CDR3 loop spans 15 amino acids. Germline assignment: CDR1 ENHRY and CDR2 SYGVKD.

This sequence joins TRBV14 and TRBJ2-7; TRBD2 is a possible D gene (6 bases). This CDR3 spans 17 amino acids. With 0 bases removed from V and 3 bases from J, the gap between germline ends came to 18 bases. CDR1 and CDR2 from the germline V gene are SGHDN and FVKESK. For the CDR3, the DNA is TGTGCCAGCAGCCAAGAGAGGTGGACTAACGGGGGCTACGAGCAGTACTTC. It yields the protein CASSQERWTNGGYEQYF.

V gene TRBV5-1 combines with J gene TRBJ1-5; 11 bases match TRBD1. The CDR3 has 16 amino acids. The V segment lost 0 bases and the J segment 8 bases; nucleotides outside the gene matches: 7. Germline assignment: CDR1 SGHRS and CDR2 YFSETQ. Here the CDR3 DNA reads TGCGCCAGCAGCTTGGGGGACAGGGGGGAGTCGGAGCCCCAGCATTTT. It translates to CASSLGDRGESEPQHF.

J is TRBJ2-1 and V is TRBV5-6; 7 nucleotides line up with TRBD2. Trimming removed 2 bases from V and 2 bases from J; junction bases left unmatched: 7. The length of the CDR3 is 16 residues. In germline, CDR1 is SGHDT, CDR2 YYEEEE. This CDR3 is CASSFYSRGAYNEQFF. The CDR3 region has the DNA TGTGCCAGCAGCTTCTACTCACGGGGGGCCTACAATGAGCAGTTCTTC.